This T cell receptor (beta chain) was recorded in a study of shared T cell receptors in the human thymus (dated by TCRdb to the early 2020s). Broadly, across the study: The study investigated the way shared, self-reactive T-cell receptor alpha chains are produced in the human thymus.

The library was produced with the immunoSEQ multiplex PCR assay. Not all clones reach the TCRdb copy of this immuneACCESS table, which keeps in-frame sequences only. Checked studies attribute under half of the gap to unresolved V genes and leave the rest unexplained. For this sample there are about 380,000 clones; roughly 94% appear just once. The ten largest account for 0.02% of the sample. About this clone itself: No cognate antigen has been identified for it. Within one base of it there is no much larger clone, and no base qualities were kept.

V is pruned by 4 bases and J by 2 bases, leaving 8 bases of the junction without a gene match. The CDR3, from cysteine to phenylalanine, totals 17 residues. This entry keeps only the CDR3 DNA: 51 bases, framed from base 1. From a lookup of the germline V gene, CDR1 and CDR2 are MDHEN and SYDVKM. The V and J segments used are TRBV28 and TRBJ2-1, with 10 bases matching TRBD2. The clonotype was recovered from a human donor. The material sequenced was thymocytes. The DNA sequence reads TGTGCCAGCAGTTACCTGCCTAGCGGGAGCCCCTACAATGAGCAGTTCTTC. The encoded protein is CASSYLPSGSPYNEQFF.